Presented here are 5 T cell receptor beta chains from one specimen sequenced in a study of cytomegalovirus exposure and HLA in healthy donors. The PCR used 60 Vbeta and 13 Jbeta primers. Using immunoSEQ multiplex PCR, the repertoire was profiled, and TCRdb retains in-frame clones only, with some absent. The data show about 130,000 clones, around 80% seen once. The specimen sequenced was PBMCs. These receptors originate from a boy between 2 and 10 years old in good health and CMV-seronegative.

This clone was recorded once. This chain links TRBV4-2 with TRBJ1-1; 7 nucleotides align to TRBD1. The CDR3 is 13 amino acids. CDR1 LGHNA and CDR2 YNFKEQ come from the germline V gene. V trimming: 0 bases; J trimming: 7 bases; junction bases outside the gene matches: 2. The DNA for the CDR3 is TGTGCCAGCAGCCAAGATGCAGGGGGTGAAGCTTTCTTT. Protein sequence: CASSQDAGGEAFF.

The V and J genes are TRBV7-6 and TRBJ2-1; 11 bases agree with TRBD2. Trimming took 5 bases from V and 3 from J; bases not matched to a gene: 3. This CDR3 is 15 amino acids long. Looked up from germline, CDR1 is SGHVS and CDR2 is FNYEAQ. The CDR3 reads CASSLGLADYNEQFF. The CDR3 DNA reads TGTGCCAGCAGCCTGGGACTAGCGGACTACAATGAGCAGTTCTTC.

V usage is TRBV7-9 and J usage is TRBJ2-1; 7 bases map to TRBD2. CDR1 SEHNR and CDR2 FQNEAQ come from the germline V gene (reference sequence). With V trimmed by 4 bases and J by 8 bases, 14 bases remained unmatched. This CDR3 is built from 16 residues. As DNA, the CDR3 is TGTGCCAGCAGCTCTTGGGGAGGGTTCGGTATGGATGAGCAGTTCTTC. Protein: CASSSWGGFGMDEQFF.

The CDR3 is CASSPRDRETFEAFF. In DNA form, the CDR3 reads TGTGCCAGCTCACCACGCGACAGAGAAACATTCGAAGCTTTCTTT. The chain combines TRBV18 with TRBJ1-1; D may be TRBD1 (5 bases). V was pared by 1 base and J by 8 bases, with 17 bases between. Germline V gene data show CDR1 as KGHSH and CDR2 as LQKENI. The CDR3 contains 15 residues.

This sequence joins TRBV15 and TRBJ1-5; 7 bases fit TRBD1. The CDR3 has 15 amino acids. The germline CDR1 and CDR2 sequences are LNHNV and YYDKDF (reference sequence). Trimming at V came to 5 bases and at J to 6 bases, leaving 10 bases not matched to a gene. The CDR3 sequence is CATSGQGVLTQPQHF. CDR3 bases: TGTGCCACCAGCGGGCAGGGGGTGTTGACTCAGCCCCAGCATTTT. Looking up the rest from reference TRBV15 and TRBJ1-5 gives the full variable domain: DAMVIQNPRYQVTQFGKPVTLSCSQTLNHNVMYWYQQKSSQAPKLLFHYYDKDFNNEADTPDNFQSRRPNTSFCFLDIRSPGLGDTAMYLCATSGQGVLTQPQHFGDGTRLSIL.